The clone carrying this T cell receptor beta chain was seen a few times. Looked up from germline, CDR1 is ENHRY and CDR2 is SYGVKD. CDR3 size: 14 residues. Trimming took 3 bases from V and 3 from J, leaving 8 bases between them. The data originate from a study of T cells after yellow fever vaccination. A single record per CDR3 protein comes from TCRdb applying MiXCR to the 5' RACE reads. This repertoire shows 400,000 or so distinct CDR3 sequences, under 20% found once; its top ten account for roughly a sixth. This receptor was identified in a man between 18 and 29 years old who received the YFV17D yellow fever vaccine. The chain combines TRBV10-3 with TRBJ1-4, with no clear D. The source was PBMCs, collected before the yellow fever booster vaccination. CDR3 nucleotides: TGTGCCATCAGTGATGTGAGGTCTAATGAAAAACTGTTTTTT. It encodes CAISDVRSNEKLFF.